This record covers a single T cell receptor (beta chain). No antigen is known for it. The input lacks base qualities; no much larger clone sits a single base away. The germline V gene yields SNHLY for CDR1 and FYNNEI for CDR2. Its CDR3 holds 15 amino acids, cysteine through phenylalanine. Just the 45-base CDR3 DNA is kept, in frame starting at base 1. Clipping removes 3 bases from V and 5 bases from J, with 4 as the unmatched junction base count. The data were taken from a study of blood T cell repertoires in COVID-19 (dated by TCRdb to 2018 to 2021). Turning to the overall study: The collaborator samples originated in the United States, Italy and Spain and spanned the acute and convalescent phases of COVID-19. Where HLA class I and class II types were available, the types were taken from metadata supplied by the sample provider, not from assay-based typing. The dataset comprised deeply sampled blood TCRbeta repertoires from subjects exposed to, actively infected with, or recovered from COVID-19. The sample metadata nearly always contained a de-identified subject ID, COVID-19 status, age in years and sex. The samples were drawn from two sources: the first 160 participants of the ongoing ImmuneRACE study, and fewer than 1,500 subjects contributed by 6 global collaborators. The prospective study material was composed of cDNA or gDNA derived from T cells, B-cell-depleted T cells, or PBMCs. A freely available public database, intended as a resource for researchers studying the immune response to SARS-CoV-2, is where the repertoires were released.

TCRbeta CDR3 regions were amplified from genomic DNA using the immunoSEQ Assay, a bias-controlled multiplex PCR. The study's own analysis went as follows. The number of nucleated cells in each sample was estimated from the amplification of reference gene primers within the assay. Sequence reads were collapsed and filtered to measure the absolute abundance of every unique TCRbeta CDR3 rearrangement. Productive Simpson clonality was computed per sample as the square root of Simpson's diversity index over productive rearrangements. TCRdb stores this immuneACCESS table with in-frame sequences only. Part of the clones is absent; in the studies checked, under half of the shortfall reflects unresolved V genes, and no reason is known for the rest. V, J and clone size reflect that table, while D and trimming were determined from the DNA. The sample table shows 130,000 to 150,000 clones, and 85% to 90% are seen once. Roughly 13% of the sample belongs to the ten largest clones.

General findings and caveats noted by the study authors: How much clinical and demographic metadata was included differed by source and by participant, and the metadata was provided uncurated.

One collaborating source in Seattle enrolled patients during active infection and followed them longitudinally through the course of disease. Whole blood was collected in K2EDTA tubes by collaborating institutions according to the institutions' own protocols. For TCRbeta analysis, collaborators shipped samples as frozen whole blood, isolated PBMCs, or DNA extracted from either of those sample types. The chain couples TRBV2 to TRBJ2-2; 9 middle bases align to TRBD2. The TCR sequence derives from a man between 18 and 29 years old with COVID-19, enrolled during active disease. Sample: peripheral blood. DNA sequence: TGTGCCAGCAGTGAGCTAGCGGGATGGACCGGGGAGCTGTTTTTT. Its translation is CASSELAGWTGELFF.